The 13 T cell receptor beta chains below were found in one sample sequenced in a study of blood T cell repertoires in COVID-19. The data were produced by immunoSEQ multiplex PCR, yet TCRdb's version contains in-frame clones alone and is incomplete. The sample lists roughly 52,000 clones; roughly four fifths were seen once. Source material: peripheral blood. The receptors were sampled from a human donor in a cohort sampled during active or convalescent COVID-19.

This clone is labeled medium-sized. The chain uses TRBV6-1 and TRBJ2-5; maybe TRBD2 (7 bases). CDR1 is MNHNS, CDR2 SASEGT, per germline. The V end was cut by 0 bases, the J end by 5 bases, with 13 bases between. The CDR3 has 15 residues. For the CDR3, the DNA is TGTGCCAGCAGTGAAGCATGGGCGGGGGCGGAGACCCAGTACTTC. Protein product: CASSEAWAGAETQYF.

The rearrangement joins TRBV27 to TRBJ2-7; the match to TRBD1 covers 7 bases. J was trimmed by 0 bases and V by 6 bases; bases with no gene match: 5. This CDR3 region has 14 residues. CDR1 is MNHEY, CDR2 SMNVEV, per germline (reference sequence). In DNA form, the CDR3 reads TGTGCCAGCAGGAGACAGGGCAGCTCCTACGAGCAGTACTTC. Encoded protein: CASRRQGSSYEQYF.

This clone was picked up one time. The CDR3: CASSPSGGFSGANVLTF. CDR3 nucleotides: TGTGCCAGCAGCCCCTCGGGGGGGTTCTCTGGGGCCAACGTCCTGACTTTC. V usage is TRBV5-4 and J usage is TRBJ2-6; 8 bases are shared with TRBD2. J gave up 0 bases and V 4 bases, and 6 bases lay outside the gene matches. Per the germline V gene, CDR1 is SGHNT and CDR2 is YYREEE (reference sequence). This CDR3 comprises 17 residues.

This chain connects TRBV19 to TRBJ2-1; 8 bases line up with TRBD1. Germline CDR1 LNHDA, CDR2 SQIVND (reference sequence). The CDR3 covers 15 residues. Trimming removed 3 bases from V and 5 bases from J; junction bases left unmatched: 6. CDR3 sequence: CASSIRQGAHNEQFF. DNA of the CDR3: TGTGCCAGTAGTATTAGGCAGGGGGCCCACAATGAGCAGTTCTTC.

The chain links TRBV6-2 or TRBV6-3 to TRBJ1-5; weak D call: TRBD1 (5 bases). Germline values: CDR1 MNHEY, CDR2 SVGEGT. This CDR3 spans 15 amino acids. Trimming left V 5 bases short and J 2 bases short, with 13 bases between. The CDR3 DNA follows: TGTGCCAGCAGTGGGAGTACGGGGGGCAATCAGCCCCAGCATTTT. Translated: CASSGSTGGNQPQHF.

The chain employs TRBV18 and TRBJ1-1; no clear D. The CDR3 extends over 13 amino acids. Trimming shortened V by 4 bases and J by 1 base, and 7 bases separated the two germline ends. The germline CDR1 and CDR2 sequences are KGHSH and LQKENI. The CDR3 loop is CASSQSPNTEAFF. The CDR3 DNA sequence: TGTGCCAGCTCACAGAGTCCGAACACTGAAGCTTTCTTT.

This chain connects TRBV27 to TRBJ2-2, with a weak D call TRBD2 (7 bases). This CDR3 has 14 amino acids. V dropped 9 bases and J dropped 7 bases, with 18 bases sitting between them. Germline CDR1 MNHEY, CDR2 SMNVEV (reference sequence). The CDR3 loop is CASKKGGKVGELFF. CDR3 nucleotides: TGTGCCAGTAAGAAGGGGGGGAAGGTCGGGGAGCTGTTTTTT.

The chain links TRBV14 to TRBJ1-2; 7 bases agree with TRBD1. The CDR3 has 15 residues. Per germline, CDR1 SGHDN and CDR2 FVKESK. The V segment lost 2 bases and the J segment 4 bases; nucleotides outside the gene matches: 7. The CDR3 here is CASSQRQGGIYGYTF. CDR3 sequence (DNA): TGTGCCAGCAGCCAACGCCAGGGGGGTATCTATGGCTACACCTTC. Drawing the rest from reference TRBV14 and TRBJ1-2, the complete variable domain is EAGVTQFPSHSVIEKGQTVTLRCDPISGHDNLYWYRRVMGKEIKFLLHFVKESKQDESGMPNNRFLAERTGGTYSTLKVQPAELEDSGVYFCASSQRQGGIYGYTFGSGTRLTVV.

As to this clone: At one of its ends the junction is not consistent with the germline gene, which may arise from a read error. The chain is built from TRBV7-9 and TRBJ2-3; tentative D call: TRBD1 (5 bases). This CDR3 is built from 14 residues. From germline, CDR1 is SEHNR and CDR2 FQNEAQ (reference sequence). CDR3 loop: CASSLEGSSDTQYF. The CDR3, as DNA: TGTGCCAGCAGCTTAGAGGGGTCGTCAGACACGCAGTATTTT.

This chain joins TRBV5-7 and TRBJ1-2, with 10 bases matching TRBD1. TRBV5-7 is identified as an open reading frame with a role that is uncertain. The CDR3 sequence is 17 residues long. V gave up 1 base and J gave up 6 bases; unmatched junction bases: 12. DNA of the CDR3: TGTGCCAGCAGCTTGTGGGACAGGGGTCCCCCTTCCGATGGCTACACCTTC. Its protein product is CASSLWDRGPPSDGYTF.

This clone showed up just a few times. This chain's CDR3 is CASSFRYEQYF. CDR3 DNA: TGTGCCAGCAGTTTTCGCTACGAGCAGTACTTC. This chain uses TRBV12-3 or TRBV12-4 with TRBJ2-7, with no clear D. The CDR3 has 11 residues. V shed 3 bases and J shed 3 bases, with 3 bases lying between them.

DNA of the CDR3: TGTGCCAGCAGCTTAGCGGGACTGCCCAACACCGGGGAGCTGTTTTTT. It specifies CASSLAGLPNTGELFF. This chain joins TRBV7-8 and TRBJ2-2; D might be TRBD2 (6 bases). The V end was cut by 0 bases, the J end by 2 bases, with 10 bases between. Germline lookup yields CDR1 SGHVS and CDR2 FQNEAQ. The CDR3 spans 16 residues.

This chain links TRBV7-2 with TRBJ2-3; 10 positions agree with TRBD2. V lost 5 bases to trimming and J lost 2 bases; unmatched junction nucleotides: 10. The CDR3 spans 17 residues. Germline V CDR1 and CDR2: SGHTA, FQGNSA. DNA for the CDR3: TGTGCCAGCAGCGCGGGCCCAGCGGGGGGGCCCACAGATACGCAGTATTTT. Residues: CASSAGPAGGPTDTQYF.